These T cell receptor beta chains were read from a single sample in a study of response to subunit inactivated influenza vaccine. TCRdb reprocessed the RT-PCR reads via MiXCR and lists one record per CDR3 protein. Of around 520,000 distinct CDR3 sequences listed, about 12% are singletons. Source: PBMCs from blood, taken on the day of vaccination. These receptors were taken from a man aged 50 to 60 who received an inactivated influenza vaccine. The CDR3 runs from the conserved cysteine through the conserved F or W. Each record gives: CDR3 protein, CDR3 DNA, J gene, V gene, clone size, D gene. D genes are given only for firm matches. The size entry is marked missing in some rows and otherwise reads once, few, many or a size class.

CASSFWGASEQYF | TGCGCCAGCAGCTTTTGGGGTGCATCCGAGCAGTACTTC | TRBJ2-7 | TRBV5-1 | NA | NA
CASSLASGSRWGAGELFF | TGCGCCAGCAGCTTAGCTAGCGGGAGCCGCTGGGGGGCCGGGGAGCTGTTTTTT | TRBJ2-2 | TRBV5-1 | once | TRBD2
CSAKDGTSYNEQFF | TGCAGTGCTAAGGACGGGACGTCCTACAATGAGCAGTTCTTC | TRBJ2-1 | TRBV20-1 | many | NA
CASSRLQGYETQYF | TGTGCCAGCTCCCGCCTACAGGGGTACGAGACCCAGTACTTC | TRBJ2-5 | TRBV18 | few | TRBD1
CASSQGDVGPKNIQYF | TGCGCCAGCAGCCAGGGGGATGTTGGCCCCAAAAACATTCAGTACTTC | TRBJ2-4 | TRBV4-1 | few | NA
CASSYMRQGDEQFF | TGTGCCAGCAGTTACATGAGACAGGGCGATGAGCAGTTCTTC | TRBJ2-1 | TRBV6-5 | few | TRBD1
CASIWGSGSGTEAFF | TGTGCCAGCATATGGGGGTCGGGCTCGGGCACTGAAGCTTTCTTT | TRBJ1-1 | TRBV5-5 | many | NA
CASSLAGTTTSTDTQYF | TGCGCCAGCAGCTTGGCCGGTACAACTACTAGCACAGATACGCAGTATTTT | TRBJ2-3 | TRBV5-1 | few | NA
CASSSSRVYNEQFF | TGTGCCAGCAGCTCGAGCCGGGTCTACAATGAGCAGTTCTTC | TRBJ2-1 | TRBV7-9 | NA | NA
CASSRTSGGKNIQYF | TGTGCCAGCAGCCGGACTAGCGGGGGCAAAAACATTCAGTACTTC | TRBJ2-4 | TRBV6-2/TRBV6-3 | NA | TRBD2
CSVEEIRGGLYNEQFF | TGCAGCGTTGAAGAAATCCGGGGGGGGCTGTACAATGAGCAGTTCTTC | TRBJ2-1 | TRBV29-1 | NA | TRBD2
CASSFPPGQGDYGYTF | TGTGCCAGCAGCTTTCCGCCGGGACAGGGCGACTATGGCTACACCTTC | TRBJ1-2 | TRBV5-6 | few | TRBD1
CSVEPYRDGDNEQFF | TGCAGCGTTGAACCATACCGGGACGGAGACAATGAGCAGTTCTTC | TRBJ2-1 | TRBV29-1 | few | NA
CASSSSSREQYF | TGTGCCAGCAGCTCCTCTTCGAGGGAGCAGTACTTC | TRBJ2-7 | TRBV7-6 | few | NA
CASSQELGRSGKNIQYF | TGCGCCAGCAGCCAAGAGCTGGGGCGGAGCGGAAAAAACATTCAGTACTTC | TRBJ2-4 | TRBV4-3 | few | NA
CSARDQARDRYQETQYF | TGCAGTGCTAGAGATCAGGCCCGGGACAGGTACCAAGAGACCCAGTACTTC | TRBJ2-5 | TRBV20-1 | NA | TRBD1
CASTAGLSHTYEQYF | TGTGCCAGCACCGCCGGCCTCAGCCACACCTACGAGCAGTACTTC | TRBJ2-7 | TRBV12-3/TRBV12-4 | once | NA
CASSEAGLSYTEAFF | TGTGCCAGCAGTGAGGCAGGGCTATCGTACACTGAAGCTTTCTTT | TRBJ1-1 | TRBV6-1 | few | NA
CASSVQSSYNSPLHF | TGTGCCAGCAGTGTGCAGAGCTCCTATAATTCACCCCTCCACTTT | TRBJ1-6 | TRBV6-1 | many | NA
CASSWAAGGSSRRGTGELFF | TGTGCCAGCAGCTGGGCCGCTGGCGGGAGTTCCCGGCGGGGCACCGGGGAGCTGTTTTTT | TRBJ2-2 | TRBV5-4 | NA | TRBD2